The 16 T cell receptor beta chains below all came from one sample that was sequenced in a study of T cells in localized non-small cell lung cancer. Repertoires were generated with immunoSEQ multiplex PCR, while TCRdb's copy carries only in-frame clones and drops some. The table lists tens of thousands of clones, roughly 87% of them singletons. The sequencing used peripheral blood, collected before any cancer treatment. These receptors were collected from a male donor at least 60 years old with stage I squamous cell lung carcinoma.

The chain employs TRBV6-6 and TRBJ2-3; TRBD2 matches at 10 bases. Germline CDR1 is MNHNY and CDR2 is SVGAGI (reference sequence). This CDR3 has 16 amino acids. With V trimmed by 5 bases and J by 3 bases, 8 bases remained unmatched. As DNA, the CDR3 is TGTGCCAGCAGTGCGGAGCGGGGGGGCCGAACAGATACGCAGTATTTT. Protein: CASSAERGGRTDTQYF.

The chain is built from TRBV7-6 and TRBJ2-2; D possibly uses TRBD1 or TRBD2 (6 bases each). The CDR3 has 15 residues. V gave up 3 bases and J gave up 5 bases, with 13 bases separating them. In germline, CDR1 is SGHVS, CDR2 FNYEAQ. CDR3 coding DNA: TGTGCCAGCAGCTTCGGGGGCCCGGGTACCGGGGAGCTGTTTTTT. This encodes CASSFGGPGTGELFF.

The DNA for the CDR3 is TGCGCCAGCAGCTTGTTAGCGGGACAAGAGACCCAGTACTTC. Residues: CASSLLAGQETQYF. The rearrangement joins TRBV5-1 to TRBJ2-5; TRBD2 matches at 8 bases. There are 14 residues in the CDR3. The germline gives CDR1 SGHRS, CDR2 YFSETQ. Trimming cost V 1 base and J 2 bases; bases outside gene matches: 1.

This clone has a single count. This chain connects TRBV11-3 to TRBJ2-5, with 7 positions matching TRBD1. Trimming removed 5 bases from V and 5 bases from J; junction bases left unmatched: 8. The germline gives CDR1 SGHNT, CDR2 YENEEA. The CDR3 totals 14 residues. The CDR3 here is CASSTRQGEETQYF. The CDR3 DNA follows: TGTGCCAGCAGCACCCGACAGGGAGAGGAGACCCAGTACTTC.

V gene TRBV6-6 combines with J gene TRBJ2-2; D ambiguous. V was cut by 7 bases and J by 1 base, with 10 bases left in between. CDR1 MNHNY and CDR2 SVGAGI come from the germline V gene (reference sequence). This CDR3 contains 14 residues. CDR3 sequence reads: CASKVRRNTGELFF. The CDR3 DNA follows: TGTGCCAGCAAGGTCCGTAGGAACACCGGGGAGCTGTTTTTT.

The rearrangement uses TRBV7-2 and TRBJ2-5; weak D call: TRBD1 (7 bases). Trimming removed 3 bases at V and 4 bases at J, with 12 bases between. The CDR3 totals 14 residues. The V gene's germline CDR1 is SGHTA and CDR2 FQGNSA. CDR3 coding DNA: TGTGCCAGCAGCTTGGCGGGACAGAGAGAGACCCAGTACTTC. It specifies CASSLAGQRETQYF.

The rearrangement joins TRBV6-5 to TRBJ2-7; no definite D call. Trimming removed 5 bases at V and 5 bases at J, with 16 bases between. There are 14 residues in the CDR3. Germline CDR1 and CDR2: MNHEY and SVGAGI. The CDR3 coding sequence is TGTGCCAGCAGTCTAAGGCGCGAAAGTAACGAGCAGTACTTC. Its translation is CASSLRRESNEQYF.

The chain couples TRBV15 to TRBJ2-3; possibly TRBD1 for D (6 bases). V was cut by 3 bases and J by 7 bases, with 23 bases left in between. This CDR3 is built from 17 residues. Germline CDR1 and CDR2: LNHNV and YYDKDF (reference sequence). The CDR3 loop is CATSRGATIPPPNTQYF. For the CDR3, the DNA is TGTGCCACCAGCAGGGGGGCTACTATCCCCCCACCCAATACGCAGTATTTT.

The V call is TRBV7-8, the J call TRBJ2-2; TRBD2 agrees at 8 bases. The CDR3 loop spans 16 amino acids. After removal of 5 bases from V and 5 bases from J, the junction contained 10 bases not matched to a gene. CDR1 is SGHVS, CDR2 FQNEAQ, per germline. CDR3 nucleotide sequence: TGTGCCAGCAGCCTCTTCCGGGGGGGCGGAACCGGGGAGCTGTTTTTT. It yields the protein CASSLFRGGGTGELFF.

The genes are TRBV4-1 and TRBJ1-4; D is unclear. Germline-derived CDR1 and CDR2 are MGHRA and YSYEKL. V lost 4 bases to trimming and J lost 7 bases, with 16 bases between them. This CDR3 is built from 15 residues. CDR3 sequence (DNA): TGCGCCAGCAGCCGGCTAAGCGGGCCATTTGAAAAACTGTTTTTT. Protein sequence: CASSRLSGPFEKLFF.

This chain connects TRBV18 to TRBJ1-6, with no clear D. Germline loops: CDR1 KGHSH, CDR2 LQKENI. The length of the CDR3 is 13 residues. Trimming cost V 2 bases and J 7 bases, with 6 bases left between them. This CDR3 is CASSPSTNSPLHF. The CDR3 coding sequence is TGTGCCAGCTCACCAAGCACAAATTCACCCCTCCACTTT. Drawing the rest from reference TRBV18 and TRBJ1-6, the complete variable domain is NAGVMQNPRHLVRRRGQEARLRCSPMKGHSHVYWYRQLPEEGLKFMVYLQKENIIDESGMPKERFSAEFPKEGPSILRIQQVVRGDSAAYFCASSPSTNSPLHFGNGTRLTVT.

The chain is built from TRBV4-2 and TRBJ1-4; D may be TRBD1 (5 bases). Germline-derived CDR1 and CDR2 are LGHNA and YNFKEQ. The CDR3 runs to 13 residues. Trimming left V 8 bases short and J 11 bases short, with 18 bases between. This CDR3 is CASGWGRATKLFF. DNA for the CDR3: TGTGCCAGCGGCTGGGGCAGGGCAACGAAACTGTTTTTT.

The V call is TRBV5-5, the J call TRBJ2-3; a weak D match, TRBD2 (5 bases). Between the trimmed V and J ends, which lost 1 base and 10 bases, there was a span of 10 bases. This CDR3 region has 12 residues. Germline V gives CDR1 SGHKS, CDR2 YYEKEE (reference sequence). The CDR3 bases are TGTGCCAGCAGCTTGAATTTGGAGGCGCAGTATTTT. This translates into CASSLNLEAQYF.

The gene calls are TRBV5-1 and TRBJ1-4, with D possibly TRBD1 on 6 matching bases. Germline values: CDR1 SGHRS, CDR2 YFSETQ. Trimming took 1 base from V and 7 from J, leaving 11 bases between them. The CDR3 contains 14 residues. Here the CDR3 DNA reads TGCGCCAGCAGCTTGACACAGGGACGTGAAAAACTGTTTTTT. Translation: CASSLTQGREKLFF.

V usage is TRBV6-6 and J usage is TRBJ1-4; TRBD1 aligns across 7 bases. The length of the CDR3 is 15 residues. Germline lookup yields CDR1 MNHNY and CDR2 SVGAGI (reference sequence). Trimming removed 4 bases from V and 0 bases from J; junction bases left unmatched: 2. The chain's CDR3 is CASSWDSSTNEKLFF. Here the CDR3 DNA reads TGTGCCAGCAGTTGGGACAGCTCAACTAATGAAAAACTGTTTTTT.

CDR3 DNA: TGTGCCAGCAGCTTAGGAGGGGGCACAGATACGCAGTATTTT. Its protein is CASSLGGGTDTQYF. The chain is built from TRBV11-3 and TRBJ2-3; D could derive from TRBD1 or TRBD2 (5 bases each). V gave up 1 base and J gave up 1 base, with 6 bases separating them. The CDR3 has 14 residues. Germline CDR1 and CDR2: SGHNT and YENEEA.